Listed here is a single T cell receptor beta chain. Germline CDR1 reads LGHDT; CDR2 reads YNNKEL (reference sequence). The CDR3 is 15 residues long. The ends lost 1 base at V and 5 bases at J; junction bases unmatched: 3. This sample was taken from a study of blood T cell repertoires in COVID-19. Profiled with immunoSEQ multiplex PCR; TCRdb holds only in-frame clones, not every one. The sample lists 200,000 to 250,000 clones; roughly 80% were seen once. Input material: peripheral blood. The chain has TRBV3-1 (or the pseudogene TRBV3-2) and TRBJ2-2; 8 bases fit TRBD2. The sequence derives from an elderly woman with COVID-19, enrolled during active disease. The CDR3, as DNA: TGTGCCAGCAGCCAAGTCTCTAGCGGGACCGGGGAGCTGTTTTTT. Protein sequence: CASSQVSSGTGELFF.